Listed below are T cell receptor beta chains from one sample, sequenced in a study of T cell repertoires in cytomegalovirus infection. No antigens are known for them. TCRdb re-called the reads with MiXCR, one entry per CDR3 protein. Of around 900,000 distinct CDR3 sequences in the sample, about a third are singletons; the top ten hold over 12%. Sequenced material: cultured CD8+ T cells from PBMCs, taken from culture after CMV antigen stimulation. These receptors were taken from a human donor in good health (CMV status not recorded). Some clones in this sample may be carry-over from other donors' samples. CDR3s leave out the opening cysteine and the closing phenylalanine or tryptophan.

v_gene,j_gene,CDR3aa
TRBV7-2,TRBJ1-6,ASSRPTGGSYNSPLH
TRBV7-9,TRBJ1-1,ASSLVDQVNTEAF
TRBV7-2,TRBJ2-1,ASSSFQGGQF
TRBV4-3,TRBJ2-5,ASSQGGGPETQY
TRBV7-3,TRBJ2-3,ASSFPSGDPDTQY
TRBV10-3,TRBJ1-1,AISELKRGPNTEAF
TRBV27,TRBJ1-2,ASSKGAAYGYT
TRBV28,TRBJ2-2,ASNAGLGTGELF
TRBV4-1,TRBJ1-1,ASSSYGTGANTEAF
TRBV7-9,TRBJ2-2,ASSSKLQNTGELF
TRBV29-1,TRBJ2-6,SVRTPSYGANVLT
TRBV27,TRBJ1-1,ASLGSLNTEAF
TRBV15,TRBJ1-3,ATSSPGSGNTIY
TRBV6-1,TRBJ1-5,ASRQGIGLQPQH
TRBV12-3/TRBV12-4,TRBJ2-1,ASSYWDRGHNEQF
TRBV7-2,TRBJ1-2,ASSSRDRGLDGYT
TRBV7-2,TRBJ2-1,ASSMTGTTYNEQF
TRBV25-1,TRBJ1-1,ASGPSGGFREGAF
TRBV7-3,TRBJ1-2,ASSSPQAHYGYT
TRBV20-1,TRBJ2-5,SAPGWKETQY
TRBV7-3,TRBJ2-3,ASSFRGSSTDTQY
TRBV4-3,TRBJ2-2,ASSQDEREVTGELF
TRBV19,TRBJ1-1,ASSIEAETEAF
TRBV25-1,TRBJ1-1,ASSWMGTEAF
TRBV10-3,TRBJ1-2,AIGERGPNYGYT
TRBV7-9,TRBJ2-7,ASSPGTSGGKETYEQY
TRBV4-1,TRBJ1-5,ASSQESGTVNQPQH
TRBV6-5,TRBJ1-1,ASSYYQGNTEAF
TRBV7-9,TRBJ1-2,ASSLGVGQGYT
TRBV6-1,TRBJ1-1,ASRETDFEQTEAF
TRBV7-9,TRBJ2-2,ASTNGANTGELF
TRBV7-9,TRBJ2-2,ASLEAGENTGELF
TRBV7-9,TRBJ2-7,ASSSALGTGAYEQY
TRBV7-6,TRBJ1-1,ASGLAGGGTEAF
TRBV9,TRBJ1-1,ASSSQSGQY
TRBV5-6,TRBJ1-5,ASSVQGAYSNQPQH
TRBV24-1,TRBJ2-3,ATSDWTSGADTQY
TRBV6-2/TRBV6-3,TRBJ1-5,ASSYALYQPQH
TRBV19,TRBJ2-1,ASSWYNEQF
TRBV29-1,TRBJ2-4,SVEVRGPLAKNIQY
TRBV3-1,TRBJ1-1,ASSQGRGLEAF
TRBV4-1,TRBJ1-1,ASASTGGNLEAF
TRBV6-2/TRBV6-3,TRBJ2-7,ASSATAGYKTYEQY
TRBV24-1,TRBJ1-2,ATSDLEGHPKT
TRBV12-3/TRBV12-4,TRBJ2-3,ASSSSLADTDTQY
TRBV5-1,TRBJ1-4,ASSGTTNEKLF
TRBV15,TRBJ1-5,ATSRNRGGERNQPQH
TRBV5-1,TRBJ2-1,ASSLGPGATYNEQF
TRBV4-1,TRBJ2-1,ASSQVWEHEQF
TRBV11-2,TRBJ2-1,ASSPWTSGFDNEQF
TRBV19,TRBJ2-7,ASSRYTTGGYEQY
TRBV7-9,TRBJ1-3,ASSLYED
TRBV12-3/TRBV12-4,TRBJ1-2,ASSSVPDPLRYGYT
TRBV29-1,TRBJ1-4,SFFGQGDEKLF
TRBV6-1,TRBJ1-3,ASSDEGQDPGNTIY
TRBV7-9,TRBJ2-3,ASSLTGFSVIDTQY
TRBV27,TRBJ2-3,ASSFVGTQY
TRBV6-6,TRBJ2-7,ASSPGQGYDYEQY
TRBV4-2,TRBJ2-5,ASSPTSGGAEETQY
TRBV12-5,TRBJ1-1,ASGFTAGVTEAF